Below are 15 T cell receptor beta chains sequenced from a single sample in a study of T cell repertoires in cytomegalovirus infection. Their antigen targets remain unknown. TCRdb reanalysed the reads using MiXCR and keeps one entry per CDR3 protein. This table holds 50,000 to 65,000 distinct CDR3 sequences, about 18% found once. The input for sequencing was CD8+ T cells from cultured PBMCs, taken from culture after CMV antigen stimulation. These receptors all come from a human donor in good health (CMV status not recorded). Some clones in this sample may be carry-over from other donors' samples.

The chain has TRBV7-6 and TRBJ2-6; 7 positions agree with TRBD1. With V trimmed by 4 bases and J by 0 bases, 3 bases remained unmatched. Germline-derived CDR1 and CDR2 are SGHVS and FNYEAQ. There are 16 residues in the CDR3. The chain's CDR3 is CASSSGTVSGANVLTF. CDR3 nucleotide sequence: TGTGCCAGCAGCTCCGGGACAGTCTCTGGGGCCAACGTCCTGACTTTC.

The chain carries TRBV6-5 and TRBJ2-2, with D unclear. The CDR3 has 14 residues. Per germline, CDR1 MNHEY and CDR2 SVGAGI. Trimming cost V 2 bases and J 1 base, with 5 bases left between them. CDR3 nucleotide sequence: TGTGCCAGCAGTTACGGGGTGAACACCGGGGAGCTGTTTTTT. It specifies CASSYGVNTGELFF.

This chain connects TRBV9 to TRBJ2-7, with D possibly being TRBD2 (6 bases). V lost 3 bases to trimming and J lost 5 bases, with 12 bases between them. Germline CDR1 SGDLS, CDR2 YYNGEE. The CDR3 has 13 residues. CDR3: CASSGIREDEQYF. The CDR3 region has the DNA TGTGCCAGCAGCGGGATTAGGGAGGACGAGCAGTACTTC. Full variable domain (missing parts from reference TRBV9 and TRBJ2-7): DSGVTQTPKHLITATGQRVTLRCSPRSGDLSVYWYQQSLDQGLQFLIQYYNGEERAKGNILERFSAQQFPDLHSELNLSSLELGDSALYFCASSGIREDEQYFGPGTRLTVT.

This clonotype was counted many times. CDR3 loop: CASSLGTGGVDGYTF. The CDR3 DNA reads as TGTGCCAGCAGCCTGGGGACAGGGGGCGTTGATGGCTACACCTTC. The chain joins TRBV7-2 to TRBJ1-2; 12 bases are a match to TRBD1. The ends lost 5 bases at V and 6 bases at J; junction bases unmatched: 7. Germline CDR1 is SGHTA and CDR2 is FQGNSA. The CDR3 spans 15 residues.

The chain employs TRBV12-3 or TRBV12-4 and TRBJ2-1, with D uncertain. Trimming removed 3 bases at V and 4 bases at J, with 7 bases between. The length of the CDR3 is 13 residues. The CDR3 DNA sequence: TGTGCCAGCAGTTTTGGCGGTTACAATGAGCAGTTCTTC. It translates to CASSFGGYNEQFF.

There are many counts of this clonotype. The chain has TRBV7-2 and TRBJ2-7; D call uncertain. The CDR3 sequence is 13 residues long. Trimming pared 4 bases from V and 1 base from J, leaving 8 bases between. The germline gives CDR1 SGHTA, CDR2 FQGNSA. This CDR3 reads CASSSGFSYEQYF. For the CDR3, the DNA is TGTGCCAGCAGCTCCGGGTTTTCCTACGAGCAGTACTTC.

This clonotype has ten or more counts. The chain couples TRBV27 to TRBJ1-6, with D perhaps matching TRBD1 (5 bases). CDR3 length: 16 residues. Looked up from germline, CDR1 is MNHEY and CDR2 is SMNVEV (reference sequence). Deletions cut 2 bases from V and 8 bases from J, with 16 bases between. The CDR3 DNA sequence: TGTGCCAGCAGTTTACGGCCCGGAGGGGCTTATTCACCCCTCCACTTT. Its protein product is CASSLRPGGAYSPLHF.

The rearrangement joins TRBV10-3 to TRBJ1-2, with 9 bases aligning to TRBD1. CDR3 length: 17 amino acids. Germline values: CDR1 ENHRY, CDR2 SYGVKD. Unmatched junction bases numbered 18, after V lost 9 bases and J lost 4 bases. The CDR3 DNA reads as TGTGCCATGTCACAACCGGCCCCGGGACAGGGCGGCTATGGCTACACCTTC. It translates to CAMSQPAPGQGGYGYTF.

The chain combines TRBV27 with TRBJ2-1; D is perhaps TRBD1 (5 bases). V shed 3 bases and J shed 5 bases, with 11 bases lying between them. This CDR3 contains 14 residues. Germline V gene lookup returns CDR1 MNHEY and CDR2 SMNVEV (reference sequence). The CDR3 loop is CASSFGAPHNEQFF. The CDR3 DNA is TGTGCCAGCAGTTTTGGGGCGCCGCACAATGAGCAGTTCTTC.

This chain connects TRBV12-3 or TRBV12-4 to TRBJ2-2; D remains unclear. This CDR3 spans 15 amino acids. V was clipped by 3 bases and J by 6 bases, with 14 bases between them. The CDR3 DNA sequence: TGTGCCAGCAGTTTTCGGCAGATCGGACCCGGGGAGCTGTTTTTT. Protein product: CASSFRQIGPGELFF.

This clonotype was counted only a few times. The V and J genes are TRBV7-2 and TRBJ1-1; unclear D gene. Germline V gene lookup returns CDR1 SGHTA and CDR2 FQGNSA. The CDR3 spans 17 residues. The V and J ends lost 5 bases and 0 bases respectively, with 19 bases between them. In DNA form, the CDR3 reads TGTGCCAGCAGCCGCGCCGGCCCCGTCAGGTTGAACACTGAAGCTTTCTTT. Protein: CASSRAGPVRLNTEAFF. Variable domain in full (rest from reference TRBV7-2 and TRBJ1-1): GAGVSQSPSNKVTEKGKDVELRCDPISGHTALYWYRQSLGQGLEFLIYFQGNSAPDKSGLPSDRFSAERTGGSVSTLTIQRTQQEDSAVYLCASSRAGPVRLNTEAFFGQGTRLTVV.

Only a few counts were recorded for this clonotype. A much larger clone differs from this one at a single base, so this may be a read error. The V gene is TRBV25-1, the J gene TRBJ1-5; D uncertain. The CDR3 totals 13 residues. Germline lookup yields CDR1 MGHDK and CDR2 SYGVNS. V lost 8 bases, J lost 3 bases, and 11 bases lay in between. CDR3 sequence (DNA): TGTGCCAGCGCAGGAAGGCCCAATCAGCCCCAGCATTTT. Residues: CASAGRPNQPQHF.

This clonotype came up a few times. The chain uses TRBV4-1 and TRBJ1-2; D uncertain. This CDR3 has 15 amino acids. The germline V gene encodes CDR1 MGHRA and CDR2 YSYEKL. Deletions cut 3 bases from V and 7 bases from J, with 18 bases between. CDR3 nucleotides: TGCGCCAGCAGCCATGGTACAGTGTCCCCGCGTGGCTACACCTTC. It specifies CASSHGTVSPRGYTF.

This clonotype was observed a handful of times. The rearrangement links TRBV13 to TRBJ2-7; D may match TRBD1 or TRBD2 (5 bases each). The CDR3 has 15 amino acids. Germline assignment: CDR1 PRHDT and CDR2 FYEKMQ (reference sequence). V dropped 3 bases and J dropped 6 bases, with 18 bases sitting between them. The CDR3 reads CASSFPGNGGLEQYF. The CDR3, as DNA: TGTGCCAGCAGCTTCCCTGGGAATGGGGGTCTCGAGCAGTACTTC.

In its sample, this clonotype was seen once. The CDR3 region has the DNA TGTGCCAGCAGCTCCAGCTCGAAGGGAACGAATTCACCCCTCCACTTT. Its protein is CASSSSSKGTNSPLHF. The rearrangement links TRBV7-9 to TRBJ1-6; no firm D call. Trimming took off 4 bases at V and 7 bases at J, with 17 bases between the two ends. The CDR3 contains 16 residues. Germline CDR1 is SEHNR and CDR2 is FQNEAQ (reference sequence).